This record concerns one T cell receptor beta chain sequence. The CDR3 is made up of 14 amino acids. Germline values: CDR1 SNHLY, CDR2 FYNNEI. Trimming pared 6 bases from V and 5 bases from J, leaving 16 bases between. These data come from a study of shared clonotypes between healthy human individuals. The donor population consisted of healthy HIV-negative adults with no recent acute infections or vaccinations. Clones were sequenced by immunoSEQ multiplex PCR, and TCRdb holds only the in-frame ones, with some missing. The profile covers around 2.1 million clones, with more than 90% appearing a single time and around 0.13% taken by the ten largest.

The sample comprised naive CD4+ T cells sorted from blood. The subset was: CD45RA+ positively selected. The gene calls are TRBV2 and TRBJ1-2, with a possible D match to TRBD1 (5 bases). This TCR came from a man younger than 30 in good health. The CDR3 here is CASRDLKKGYGYTF. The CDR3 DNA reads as TGTGCCAGCAGAGACTTAAAGAAGGGGTATGGCTACACCTTC.